This T cell receptor beta chain was obtained from a study of blood T cell repertoires in COVID-19. Study at large: COVID-19 samples from acute and convalescent phases originated in the United States, Italy and Spain. Nucleic acid was either cDNA or gDNA, and it came from T cells, B-cell-depleted T cells, or PBMCs.

CDR3 length equals 14 residues. Trimming shortened V by 0 bases and J by 7 bases, and 13 bases separated the two germline ends. Looked up from germline, CDR1 is SGHNT and CDR2 is YYREEE (reference sequence). In the authors' methods: Researchers report that nucleated cell counts were estimated from reference gene primer amplification. Profiling relied on immunoSEQ multiplex PCR, and the TCRdb table lists in-frame clones only, not all of them. The V and J calls and clone size are taken from that table; D and trimming were inferred from the DNA. The sample carries about 89,000 clones, about nine tenths recorded once.

Sequenced input: peripheral blood. This rearrangement joins TRBV5-4 to TRBJ1-2; D uncertain. The TCR comes from a male donor with acute or convalescent COVID-19. The CDR3 spells CASSLDLAGGGYTF. As DNA, the CDR3 is TGTGCCAGCAGCTTGGATCTTGCCGGTGGTGGCTACACCTTC.